This entry lists 6 T cell receptor beta chains sequenced from one sample in a study of blood T cell repertoires in COVID-19. TCRdb's copy holds only in-frame clones and misses some; the assay was immunoSEQ multiplex PCR. The sample lists a few hundred thousand clones, roughly 90% seen once, with about 9.3% in the top ten. Material: PBMCs or T cells enriched from blood (not recorded which). The origin of the receptors is a man younger than 30 with acute COVID-19.

The chain employs TRBV6-6 and TRBJ1-2, with D possibly matching TRBD1 (6 bases). This CDR3 spans 15 amino acids. The V end was cut by 0 bases, the J end by 8 bases, with 16 bases between. CDR1 and CDR2 (germline): MNHNY, SVGAGI (reference sequence). CDR3 DNA: TGTGCCAGCAGTTACTCGGATAGACAGGCTGGCGGCTACACCTTC. Its protein product is CASSYSDRQAGGYTF.

As DNA, the CDR3 is TGTGCCAGCAGCCTCCCGGGAGTGCGGAATGAGCAGTTCTTC. It is translated as CASSLPGVRNEQFF. The chain employs TRBV14 and TRBJ2-1, with D tentatively TRBD2 (6 bases). V dropped 4 bases and J dropped 7 bases, with 14 bases sitting between them. Looked up from germline, CDR1 is SGHDN and CDR2 is FVKESK. CDR3 size: 14 residues.

This clone was seen a handful of times. The chain employs TRBV28 and TRBJ1-5; TRBD1 agrees at 8 bases. The CDR3 covers 17 residues. With V trimmed by 2 bases and J by 2 bases, 8 bases remained unmatched. Germline assignment: CDR1 MDHEN and CDR2 SYDVKM. CDR3 sequence reads: CASSLDGQGWGNQPQHF. The CDR3, as DNA: TGTGCCAGCAGTTTAGACGGACAGGGCTGGGGCAATCAGCCCCAGCATTTT.

The chain links TRBV4-1 to TRBJ2-1; no firm D call. CDR3 length equals 14 residues. V lost 0 bases and J 4 bases, leaving 7 bases between the germline ends. CDR1 MGHRA and CDR2 YSYEKL come from the germline V gene. CDR3 bases: TGCGCCAGCAGCCAAGAGTCCCGGTACAATGAGCAGTTCTTC. The encoded protein is CASSQESRYNEQFF.

The CDR3 region has the DNA TGTGCCAGCAGTGAAAATCTAGCGAGTAGCACAGATACGCAGTATTTT. It encodes CASSENLASSTDTQYF. The chain employs TRBV2 and TRBJ2-3, with a possible D match to TRBD2 (6 bases). In germline, CDR1 is SNHLY, CDR2 FYNNEI. CDR3 length: 16 amino acids. V lost 2 bases and J lost 0, with 12 bases in between.

The chain combines TRBV5-6 with TRBJ2-3, with 7 nucleotides matching TRBD1. The CDR3 runs to 16 residues. From germline, CDR1 is SGHDT and CDR2 YYEEEE. After removal of 2 bases from V and 1 base from J, the junction contained 7 bases not matched to a gene. The CDR3 sequence is CASSFPTGWGTDTQYF. The CDR3 nucleotides read TGTGCCAGCAGCTTCCCGACAGGGTGGGGCACAGATACGCAGTATTTT.